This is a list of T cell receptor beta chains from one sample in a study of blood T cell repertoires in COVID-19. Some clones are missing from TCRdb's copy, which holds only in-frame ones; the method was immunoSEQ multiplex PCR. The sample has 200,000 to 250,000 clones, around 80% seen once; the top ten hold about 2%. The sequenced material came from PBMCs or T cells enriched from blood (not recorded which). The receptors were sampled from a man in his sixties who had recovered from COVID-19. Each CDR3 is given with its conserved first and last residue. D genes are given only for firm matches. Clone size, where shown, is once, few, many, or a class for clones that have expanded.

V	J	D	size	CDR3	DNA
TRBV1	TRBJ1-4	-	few	CTSSPNSIRRGREKLFF	TGCACCAGCAGCCCTAACTCAATACGAAGGGGTAGGGAAAAACTGTTTTTT
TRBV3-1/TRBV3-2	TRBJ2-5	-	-	CASSQAGVRKETQYF	TGTGCCAGCAGCCAAGCCGGCGTGCGGAAAGAGACCCAGTACTTC
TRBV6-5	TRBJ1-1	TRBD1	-	CASSYSIGTGREAFF	TGTGCCAGCAGTTACTCGATCGGGACAGGGAGGGAAGCTTTCTTT
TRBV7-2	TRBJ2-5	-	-	CASSLEGTKTQYF	TGTGCCAGCAGCTTGGAGGGGACCAAGACCCAGTACTTC
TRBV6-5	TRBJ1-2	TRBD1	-	CASRWGQDNYGYTF	TGTGCCAGCAGATGGGGACAGGACAACTATGGCTACACCTTC
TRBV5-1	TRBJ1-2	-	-	CASKEGGEVYGYTF	TGCGCCAGCAAGGAGGGCGGGGAGGTCTATGGCTACACCTTC
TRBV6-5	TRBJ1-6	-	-	CASSSGPYNSPLHF	TGTGCCAGCAGTTCAGGGCCCTATAATTCACCCCTCCACTTT
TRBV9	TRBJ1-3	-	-	CASSVSYSDYGNTIYF	TGTGCCAGCAGCGTAAGTTACAGTGATTATGGAAACACCATATATTTT
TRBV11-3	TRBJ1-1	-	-	CASSLDQGSAFF	TGTGCCAGCAGCTTAGACCAGGGAAGCGCTTTCTTT
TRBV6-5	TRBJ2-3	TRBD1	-	CASSRLHRGDTQYF	TGTGCCAGCAGTCGACTACACAGGGGAGATACGCAGTATTTT
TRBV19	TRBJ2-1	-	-	CASRLSPYNEQFF	TGTGCCAGTAGGCTATCCCCCTACAATGAGCAGTTCTTC
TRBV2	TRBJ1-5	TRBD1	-	CASSPRQGDQPQHF	TGTGCCAGCAGTCCCAGACAGGGGGATCAGCCCCAGCATTTT
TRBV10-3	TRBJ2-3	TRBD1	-	CAISDRATDTQYF	TGTGCCATCTCGGACAGGGCCACAGATACGCAGTATTTT
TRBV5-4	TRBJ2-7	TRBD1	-	CASSPGTALEQYF	TGTGCCAGCAGCCCCGGGACAGCTTTGGAGCAGTACTTC
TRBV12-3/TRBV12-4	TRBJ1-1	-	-	CASSRREGTEAFF	TGTGCCAGCAGCCGCAGGGAAGGCACTGAAGCTTTCTTT
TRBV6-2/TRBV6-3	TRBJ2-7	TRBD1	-	CASSQTGVGEQYF	TGTGCCAGCAGTCAAACAGGGGTTGGCGAGCAGTACTTC
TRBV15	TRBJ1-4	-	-	CATSSVGGPGEKLFF	TGTGCCACCAGCAGTGTGGGGGGGCCGGGCGAAAAACTGTTTTTT
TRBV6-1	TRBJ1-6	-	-	CASSAGSFVLGSSYNSPLHF	TGTGCCAGCAGTGCGGGGTCTTTTGTCCTAGGGAGCTCCTATAATTCACCCCTCCACTTT
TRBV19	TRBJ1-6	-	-	CASSIVGGSYNSPLHF	TGTGCCAGTAGTATAGTAGGCGGCTCCTATAATTCACCCCTCCACTTT
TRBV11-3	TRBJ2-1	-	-	CASSLEGGSDFYNEQFF	TGTGCCAGCAGCTTAGAGGGAGGCTCTGATTTCTACAATGAGCAGTTCTTC